This TCR beta chain originates from a study of shared clonotypes between healthy human individuals (dated by TCRdb to about 2020). Regarding the research as a whole: The cohort comprised a couple of women and a few men aged 18 to 49 years. To increase sequencing depth and limit assay-specific biases, different laboratories used diverse techniques to prepare libraries and sequence TCR repertoires. Between about 0.94 and 10 billion PBMCs per donor were obtained by leukapheresis. Blood TCR repertoires of roughly 5 healthy adults were deeply sequenced to estimate repertoire size and the extent of clonotype sharing between individuals. For each donor, CD4 naive and CD4 memory were each run on three plates, CD8 naive on two plates, and CD8 memory on one plate. General conclusions and limits of the study: Pairwise subsampling indicated that sequencing depth was expected to affect the degree of clonotype sharing among donors. Clonotypes shared by all four sorted-subset donors showed higher generation probabilities than non-shared clonotypes. Rarefaction of sorted-subset datasets indicated incomplete sequencing despite the large sequencing depth. Because the study included only a small number of donors, the genetic and exposure-history diversity represented was limited. Naive subsets generally had larger estimated clonotype richness than memory subsets. Sampling was restricted to blood, and TCR repertoires in tissues likely differ from the TCR repertoires found in blood. When a few donors were compared, the shared fraction of clonotypes was about 5% for naive CD4, around 4% for naive CD8, 2% to 2.5% for memory CD4, and less than 0.45% for memory CD8.

CDR1 and CDR2 are drawn from the germline V gene: SGHAT, FQNNGV. Spanning cysteine to phenylalanine, the CDR3 consists of 16 amino acids. The kept DNA is CDR3 alone, 48 bases in frame from the first base. V is clipped by 5 bases and J by 2 bases, and the sequence between their germline boundaries is 15 bases long. A single count supports this clone. Which antigen it targets is not known. Per-base qualities were not stored, and no clone one base away is much larger. Using the deep immunoSEQ assay, multiplex PCR amplified TCR CDR3 regions from genomic DNA. For each cell subset, the extracted genomic DNA was distributed evenly across all wells of several immunoSEQ 96-well plates, and each plate served as one replicate. For sorted subsets, 150 to 250 ng genomic DNA, equal to about 30,000 T cell genomes, was loaded into each replicate PCR. The purified libraries were quantified using a Qubit 3.0 fluorometer, sized with a Bioanalyzer 2100, and then quantified again using the KAPA Library Quantification kit. Each immunoSEQ 96-well plate was sequenced on its own single-read 150-cycle Illumina NextSeq 550 flow cell. Processing in the source paper ran as follows. Because the immunoSEQ output held only junctional sequences and lacked quality scores, the filtering could not match the filtering applied to full-length reads. Sequences were annotated with PyIR, a Python wrapper for IgBLAST v1.9, using IMGT germline references to assign V/J genes and CDR3. Reads with weak V/J assignments (E-value above 1e-6), missing CDR3, stop codons, out-of-frame junctions, or ambiguous translated residues were removed. V3J clonotypes were defined by identical inferred V gene, J gene, and CDR3 amino acid sequence. The percentage overlap between two repertoires was calculated by dividing the number of shared unique clonotypes by the size of the smaller repertoire. Three approaches were used to assess repertoire richness: RTK rarefaction, the Chao1 estimator, and Recon v2.1 estimates of unobserved clonotypes. Generation probabilities for all TCRbeta clonotypes obtained by the gDNA method from several donors were computed using OLGA. TCRdb obtained this table from immuneACCESS and retained in-frame rearrangements with V and J assigned. These tables miss some clones; where compared with another copy, unresolved V genes account for less than half of the shortfall, and the remainder is unexplained. The DNA was the basis for D and trimming; V, J and clone size are from that table. Counted in this sample were millions of clones; approximately 94% of them appeared once. Over 0.12% of the sample lies in the top ten.

The donors were healthy, HIV-negative adults who had no recently reported acute infections or vaccinations. Every donor was a Caucasian adult living in Nashville, Tennessee, USA. CD4+ T cells were enriched by magnetic negative selection; naive cells were then positively selected on CD45RA, and the negative fraction formed the memory subset. After blood collection by leukapheresis, PBMCs were isolated using Ficoll-Histopaque density gradient centrifugation and then cryopreserved in the vapor phase of liquid nitrogen. Purity and quantity of every magnetically sorted T cell population were checked by analytical flow cytometry. Genomic DNA was isolated from every sorted fraction and measured by UV absorbance on a Nanodrop 2000c.

The V gene is TRBV11-2 and the J gene is TRBJ2-2; TRBD1 is a weak D gene call, 6 bases matching. The sample consisted of naive CD4+ T cells sorted from blood. The cell subset or site label of this sample denotes: CD45RA+ positively selected. The TCR was taken from a man aged 18 to 29 in good health. The base sequence is TGTGCCAGCAGCGACCGGACAGTTTCTAACACCGGGGAGCTGTTTTTT. Its protein is CASSDRTVSNTGELFF.